The text below deals with one T cell receptor (beta chain). Its antigen is undetermined. The data derive from a study of CD8+CD57+ T cells in acquired aplastic anemia. Study outcomes and limitations: The number of CD8+ CDR3 sequences shared by patients and controls was about 30.

CDR3 size: 15 residues. The trim removed 8 bases at V and 8 bases at J, leaving 13 bases unmatched. Genomic DNA provided the template from which TCR beta VDJ and CDR3 profiles were obtained. TCRdb re-called the reads through MiXCR, storing one row per CDR3 protein. The data show about 180,000 distinct CDR3 sequences, with approximately 46% seen just once and approximately 3% held by the top ten. This rearrangement joins TRBV12-3 or TRBV12-4 to TRBJ1-2, with 11 bases aligning to TRBD1. The sequencing sample was made of sorted CD4+, CD8+, or CD8+CD57+ T cells (not recorded which) from PBMCs. The clonotype originates from a human donor in good health. The CDR3 is CASGTYPDRGRGYTF. The CDR3 region has the DNA TGTGCCAGCGGAACCTACCCGGACAGGGGGCGAGGCTACACCTTC.